This entry concerns a single T cell receptor beta chain. Its antigen is as yet unknown. Trimming removed 1 base from V and 4 bases from J, with 14 bases in between. Germline CDR1 and CDR2: LNHNV and YYDKDF (reference sequence). This CDR3 has 16 amino acids. TCRdb processed the RT-PCR reads anew with MiXCR; each CDR3 protein has one entry. This sample has 400,000 to 650,000 distinct CDR3 sequences, with roughly 7.6% found just once. These data are taken from a study of response to subunit inactivated influenza vaccine. Study-level findings and limits: New T cells are recruited in small numbers by each seasonal influenza vaccination, according to the authors' suggestion.

This receptor was identified in a man aged 50 to 75 who received an inactivated influenza vaccine. V and J are TRBV15 and TRBJ2-1; D gene ambiguous. This material consisted of PBMCs from blood, taken roughly 24 months after vaccination. CDR3 protein: CATSRVNTGNYNEQFF. The CDR3 region has the DNA TGTGCCACCAGCAGAGTGAACACTGGCAATTACAATGAGCAGTTCTTC. Combining the CDR3 with reference TRBV15 and TRBJ2-1 gives the whole variable domain DAMVIQNPRYQVTQFGKPVTLSCSQTLNHNVMYWYQQKSSQAPKLLFHYYDKDFNNEADTPDNFQSRRPNTSFCFLDIRSPGLGDTAMYLCATSRVNTGNYNEQFFGPGTRLTVL.